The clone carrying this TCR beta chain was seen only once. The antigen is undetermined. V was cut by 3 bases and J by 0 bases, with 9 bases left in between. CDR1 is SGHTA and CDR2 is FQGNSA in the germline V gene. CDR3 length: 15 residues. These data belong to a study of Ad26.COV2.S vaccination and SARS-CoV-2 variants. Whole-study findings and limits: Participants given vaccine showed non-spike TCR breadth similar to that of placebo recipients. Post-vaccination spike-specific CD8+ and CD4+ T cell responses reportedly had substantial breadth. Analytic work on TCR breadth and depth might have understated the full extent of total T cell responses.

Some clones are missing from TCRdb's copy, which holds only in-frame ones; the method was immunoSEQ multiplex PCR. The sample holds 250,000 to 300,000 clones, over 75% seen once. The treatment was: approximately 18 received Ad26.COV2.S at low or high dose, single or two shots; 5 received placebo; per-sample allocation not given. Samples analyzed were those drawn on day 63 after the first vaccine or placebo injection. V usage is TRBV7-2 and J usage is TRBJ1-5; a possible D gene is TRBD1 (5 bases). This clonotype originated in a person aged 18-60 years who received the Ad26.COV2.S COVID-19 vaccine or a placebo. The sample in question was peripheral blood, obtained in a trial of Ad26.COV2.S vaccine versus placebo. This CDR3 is CASSLQGYSNQPQHF. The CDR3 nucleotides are TGTGCCAGCAGCTTGCAGGGATATAGCAATCAGCCCCAGCATTTT. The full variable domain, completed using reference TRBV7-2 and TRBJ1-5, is GAGVSQSPSNKVTEKGKDVELRCDPISGHTALYWYRQSLGQGLEFLIYFQGNSAPDKSGLPSDRFSAERTGGSVSTLTIQRTQQEDSAVYLCASSLQGYSNQPQHFGDGTRLSIL.